This T cell receptor (beta chain) was sequenced for a study of blood T cell repertoires in COVID-19. About the research overall: PBMCs, B-cell-depleted T cells, or T cells were the source of the cDNA or gDNA that made up the material.

The V gene end was trimmed by 4 bases and the J gene end by 0 bases; junction bases not matched to a gene: 6. CDR1 is LGHNA, CDR2 YSLEER, per germline. The CDR3 spans 16 residues. Participants came from fewer than 25 US areas, aged roughly 18 to 100 years. The study assigned cohorts using participant-reported clinical history. Authors' data handling: Reference gene primer amplification in the assay estimated nucleated cell counts. Using immunoSEQ multiplex PCR, the repertoire was profiled, and TCRdb retains in-frame clones only, with some absent. V, J and clone size are taken as reported in that table, and D and trimming were inferred from the DNA itself. The sample yields 95,000 to 150,000 clones, 84% seen once.

The chain links TRBV4-3 to TRBJ1-1, with 9 bases matching TRBD1. The specimen sequenced was PBMCs or T cells enriched from blood (not recorded which). The source is a woman in her twenties or thirties who had recovered from COVID-19. The CDR3 reads CASSPRTGGMNTEAFF. CDR3 nucleotide sequence: TGCGCCAGCAGCCCGCGAACAGGGGGCATGAACACTGAAGCTTTCTTT.